What follows is one T cell receptor (beta chain) and its context. Its specificity is unknown. This record belongs to a study of vaccination effects on CD4 cells after COVID-19. Study information: A median of 72 days separated the second dose and sampling.

When around 10 days of culture had elapsed, CD4+ T cells were isolated. Participants received two doses of either the BNT162b2 or mRNA-1273 vaccine. CDR1 is SGHNT and CDR2 is YYREEE in the germline V gene (reference sequence). The CDR3 has 14 amino acids. The V and J ends lost 0 bases and 8 bases respectively, with 12 bases between them. Sequencing was performed with immunoSEQ multiplex PCR; in TCRdb, only in-frame clones are kept and a portion is missing. Of tens of thousands of clones detected, roughly 81% appear once; the ten largest clones hold 2.2%. This chain connects TRBV5-4 to TRBJ2-1; D is unclear. The clonotype comes from a human donor who received a COVID-19 vaccine. The starting material was CD4+ T cells from PBMCs cultured without peptide, obtained after COVID-19 vaccination. The CDR3 nucleotides are TGTGCCAGCAGCTTGGACACCCGTTCAGATGAGCAGTTCTTC. Translation gives CASSLDTRSDEQFF.